A single sample is the source of the 7 T cell receptor beta chains below, sequenced in a study of identical twins. TCRdb independently ran MiXCR on the 5' RACE reads; one entry per CDR3 protein. The sample consists of about 240,000 distinct CDR3 sequences, approximately 11% of them appearing once. This same sample was also taken into another study, of yellow fever vaccine responses in identical twins.

Sequenced: memory (CD45RO+) T cells sorted from blood. Receptors were obtained from a woman between 18 and 29 years old in good health.

The CDR3 sequence is CASSLTSGRVNIQYF. The CDR3 DNA sequence: TGTGCCAGCAGTTTAACTTCAGGGAGGGTGAACATTCAGTACTTC. The gene calls are TRBV28 and TRBJ2-4; 7 positions agree with TRBD2. The V segment lost 2 bases and the J segment 7 bases; nucleotides outside the gene matches: 8. The CDR3 loop spans 15 amino acids. Germline loops: CDR1 MDHEN, CDR2 SYDVKM.

The V call is TRBV7-9, the J call TRBJ2-3; D could derive from TRBD1 or TRBD2 (7 bases each). Trimming left V 6 bases short and J 0 bases short, with 13 bases between. CDR3 length equals 15 residues. CDR1 is SEHNR and CDR2 is FQNEAQ in the germline V gene (reference sequence). The CDR3 is CASSPRGGSTDTQYF. The CDR3 DNA sequence: TGTGCCAGCAGTCCCAGGGGGGGCAGCACAGATACGCAGTATTTT.

This clonotype was found many times. This rearrangement joins TRBV29-1 to TRBJ2-2; TRBD2 matches at 7 bases. V was clipped by 4 bases and J by 3 bases; unmatched bases: 5. Germline assignment: CDR1 SQVTM and CDR2 ANQGSEA. The length of the CDR3 is 14 residues. CDR3 protein: CSVGRGVDTGELFF. Written as DNA, the CDR3 is TGCAGCGTTGGCCGGGGGGTCGACACCGGGGAGCTGTTTTTT.

A few counts support this clonotype. V usage is TRBV6-5 and J usage is TRBJ2-3; D might be TRBD1 (5 bases). Germline V gene lookup returns CDR1 MNHEY and CDR2 SVGAGI. The CDR3 sequence is 15 residues long. Trimming removed 4 bases from V and 2 bases from J, with 13 bases in between. CDR3 residues: CASSLTGALTDTQYF. The CDR3 nucleotides are TGTGCCAGCAGTTTAACAGGAGCCCTCACAGATACGCAGTATTTT.

This clonotype was observed a handful of times. This chain uses TRBV6-2 or TRBV6-3 with TRBJ2-3; D is perhaps TRBD2 (6 bases). V was shortened by 6 bases and J by 2 bases, with 15 bases between the two germline ends. This CDR3 spans 15 amino acids. The germline V gene has CDR1 MNHEY and CDR2 SVGEGT. The CDR3 DNA reads TGTGCCAGCAGAAGGGGACGGGAGATCACAGATACGCAGTATTTT. As protein: CASRRGREITDTQYF.

This clonotype came up a few times. This chain uses TRBV27 with TRBJ1-4, with unresolved D. Trimming shortened V by 3 bases and J by 2 bases, and 16 bases separated the two germline ends. This CDR3 is built from 17 residues. Germline V gene lookup returns CDR1 MNHEY and CDR2 SMNVEV (reference sequence). CDR3 region: CASSFLSGFGTNEKLFF. In DNA, the CDR3 is TGTGCCAGCAGTTTCTTATCGGGGTTCGGTACTAATGAAAAACTGTTTTTT.

This clonotype occurred a few times. This chain joins TRBV7-2 and TRBJ2-7; D gene ambiguous. The CDR3 loop spans 13 amino acids. V was pared by 5 bases and J by 2 bases, with 10 bases between. Per germline, CDR1 SGHTA and CDR2 FQGNSA. The CDR3 reads CASSPDPPYEQYF. The CDR3 DNA reads as TGTGCCAGCAGCCCCGATCCCCCCTACGAGCAGTACTTC.